These 3 T cell receptor beta chains were sequenced from one sample in a study of T cell clones after liver transplantation. The protocol was immunoSEQ multiplex PCR, while the TCRdb copy is restricted to in-frame clones and leaves out a portion. This table has under 130,000 clones, under 90% appearing once. The sequencing used CD4+ T cells from blood, collected 45 to 50 months after liver transplant. The receptors originated from a human patient who received a liver transplant. Some of the T cells may derive from the graft donor.

The chain is built from TRBV11-3 and TRBJ2-1; D unclear. Trimming stripped 1 base from V and 4 bases from J, with 5 bases between. The CDR3 has 13 residues. Germline lookup yields CDR1 SGHNT and CDR2 YENEEA. CDR3: CASSLVGYNEQFF. Written as DNA, the CDR3 is TGTGCCAGCAGCTTAGTCGGATACAATGAGCAGTTCTTC.

The chain has TRBV29-1 and TRBJ2-2; D gene ambiguous. Trimming removed 4 bases from V and 7 bases from J, with 10 bases in between. CDR1 and CDR2 (germline): SQVTM, ANQGSEA. The CDR3 has 12 amino acids. The DNA for the CDR3 is TGCAGCGTTGGGCGTAAGGGCGGGGAGCTGTTTTTT. Amino acid sequence: CSVGRKGGELFF.

The chain is built from TRBV2 and TRBJ2-1; D might be TRBD1 or TRBD2, each matching 5 bases. CDR1 and CDR2 from the germline V gene are SNHLY and FYNNEI. V lost 3 bases and J lost 7, with 19 bases in between. The CDR3 covers 16 residues. The CDR3: CASSEEWDLLGNEQFF. CDR3 coding DNA: TGTGCCAGCAGTGAGGAGTGGGACCTCCTCGGGAATGAGCAGTTCTTC.